This T cell receptor beta chain was recorded in a study of OX40 agonist ivuxolimab in advanced cancers. As for the study more broadly: Ivuxolimab was an agonistic, fully human IgG2 monoclonal antibody directed against OX40 (CD134), a costimulatory receptor. Prior anti-PD-1, anti-PD-L1 or anti-CTLA-4 therapy was permitted, and checkpoint inhibitors had been received by around 40% of dose-escalation patients. Intravenous ivuxolimab was administered to patients every 2 weeks at six dose levels: 0.01, 0.1, 0.3, 1.5, 3 and 10 mg/kg. The purpose of peripheral TCRbeta sequencing was to test whether ivuxolimab changed TCR sequence diversity and led to clonal T-cell expansion. Of the roughly 50 dose-escalation patients, hepatocellular carcinoma was present in about 20, melanoma in approximately 15, renal cell carcinoma in 9 and head and neck cancer in 9. A male proportion of roughly 80% and a mean age of 60 years, ranging from 23 to 79, were recorded for the dose-escalation cohort. Partial responses occurred in three dose-escalation patients, of whom one had hepatocellular carcinoma and two had cutaneous melanoma. The monotherapy dose-escalation portion (N ≈ 56 patients) of the phase I ivuxolimab trial is reported in the paper.

For sequencing of the TCRbeta CDR3 region, genomic DNA was extracted from the sorted cells. TCRbeta CDR3 regions were sequenced using the immunoSEQ Assay. TCRdb took over this immuneACCESS table, retaining in-frame rearrangements with V and J assigned. Such tables are incomplete; in checked studies, under half of the missing clones stem from an unresolved V gene, and the remainder is unexplained. The sample yields over 100,000 clones; 90% were counted once. Jointly, the top ten make up 1.1% of the sample. To note about this clone: There is no known antigen for this receptor. Per-base quality was not reported, and no clone a single base away is much larger than it.

Points the paper makes about the study in general: At doses of 0.1 to 3.0 mg/kg, clonal expansion of both CD4+ and CD8+ T cells in blood was seen between baseline and week 6. In the 0.1-3.0 mg/kg groups, partial responders were among the patients with the lowest normalized peripheral clonal expansion, particularly in CD8+ T cells. Low levels of normalized T-cell clonal expansion were also shown by some nonresponding patients. After ivuxolimab, more expanded clones were found on average in CD8+ T cells than in CD4+ T cells. The antigen specificity of the clonally expanded peripheral T cells was not determined.

The trial excluded patients who had a history of autoimmune disease or were on systemic immunosuppression. Peripheral blood for TCR sequencing was collected from all dose cohorts at baseline, on cycle 4 day 1, and on cycle 7 day 1. The samples were taken from a phase I, first-in-human, multicenter, open-label dose-escalation trial of ivuxolimab. Adults with locally advanced or metastatic head and neck squamous cell, hepatocellular, melanoma or renal cell carcinoma were enrolled in the trial. Before TCR sequencing, CD4+ and CD8+ T cells were separately sorted from peripheral blood. This sample comprised CD4+ or CD8+ T cells sorted from blood, obtained in a trial of the OX40 agonist ivuxolimab. The TCR sequence derives from an adult with an advanced solid tumor such as melanoma, head and neck, liver or kidney cancer.

The nucleotide sequence reads TGTGCCAGCAGCTCACAGGGAAGGACGCTGTTTTTT. The resulting protein is CASSSQGRTLFF. The sequence is built from TRBV25-1 and TRBJ1-4; the D gene is possibly TRBD1, with 6 bases matching. From its cysteine to its phenylalanine, the CDR3 spans 12 amino acids. Only the CDR3 DNA is retained, 36 bases long and in frame from the first base. In the germline V gene, CDR1 corresponds to MGHDK and CDR2 to SYGVNS. V is reduced by 6 bases and J by 14 bases, leaving a spacing of 16 bases between them.